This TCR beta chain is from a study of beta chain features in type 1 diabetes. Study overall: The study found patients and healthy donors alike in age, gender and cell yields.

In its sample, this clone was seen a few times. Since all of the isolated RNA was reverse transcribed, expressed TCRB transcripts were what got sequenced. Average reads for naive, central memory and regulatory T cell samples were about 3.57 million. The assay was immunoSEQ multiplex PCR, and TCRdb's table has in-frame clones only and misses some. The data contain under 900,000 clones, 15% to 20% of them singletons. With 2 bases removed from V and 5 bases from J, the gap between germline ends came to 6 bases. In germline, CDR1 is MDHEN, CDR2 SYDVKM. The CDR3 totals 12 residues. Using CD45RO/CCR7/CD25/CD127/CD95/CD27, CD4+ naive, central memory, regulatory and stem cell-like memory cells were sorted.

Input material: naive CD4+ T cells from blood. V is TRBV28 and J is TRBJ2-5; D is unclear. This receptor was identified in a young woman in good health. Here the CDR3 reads CASSLVFETQYF. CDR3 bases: TGTGCCAGCAGTTTAGTATTTGAGACCCAGTACTTC. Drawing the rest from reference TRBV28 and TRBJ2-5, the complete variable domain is DVKVTQSSRYLVKRTGEKVFLECVQDMDHENMFWYRQDPGLGLRLIYFSYDVKMKEKGDIPEGYSVSREKKERFSLILESASTNQTSMYLCASSLVFETQYFGPGTRLLVL.